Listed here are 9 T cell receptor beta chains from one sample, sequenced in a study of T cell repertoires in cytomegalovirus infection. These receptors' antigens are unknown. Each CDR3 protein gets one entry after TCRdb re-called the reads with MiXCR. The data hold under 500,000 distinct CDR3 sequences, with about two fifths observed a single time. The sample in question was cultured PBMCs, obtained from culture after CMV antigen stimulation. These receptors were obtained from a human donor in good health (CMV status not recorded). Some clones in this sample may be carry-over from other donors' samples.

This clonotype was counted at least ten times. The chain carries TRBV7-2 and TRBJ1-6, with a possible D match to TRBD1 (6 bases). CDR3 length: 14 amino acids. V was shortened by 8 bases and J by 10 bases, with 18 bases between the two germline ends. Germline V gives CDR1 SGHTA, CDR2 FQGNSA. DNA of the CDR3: TGTGCCAGCGTCAACAGGGAGGTCGGCTCACCCCTCCACTTT. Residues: CASVNREVGSPLHF.

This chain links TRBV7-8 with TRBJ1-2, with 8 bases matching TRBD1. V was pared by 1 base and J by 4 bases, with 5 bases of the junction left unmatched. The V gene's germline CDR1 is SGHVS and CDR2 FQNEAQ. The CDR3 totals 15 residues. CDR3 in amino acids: CASSLVGTGAYGYTF. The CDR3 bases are TGTGCCAGCAGCTTAGTAGGGACAGGAGCCTATGGCTACACCTTC.

CDR3 loop: CASSLVSGGANEQFF. Written as DNA, the CDR3 is TGTGCCAGCAGCTTAGTTAGCGGGGGGGCTAATGAGCAGTTCTTC. V is TRBV7-2 and J is TRBJ2-1; 11 bases match TRBD2. J lost 7 bases, V lost 1 base, and 3 bases had no gene match. CDR1 SGHTA and CDR2 FQGNSA come from the germline V gene. The CDR3 totals 15 residues.

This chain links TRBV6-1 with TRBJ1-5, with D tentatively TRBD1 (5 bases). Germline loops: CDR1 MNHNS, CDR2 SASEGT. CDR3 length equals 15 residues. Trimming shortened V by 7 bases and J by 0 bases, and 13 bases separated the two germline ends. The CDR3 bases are TGTGCCAGCACTGAGCCGGGGGATAGCAATCAGCCCCAGCATTTT. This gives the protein CASTEPGDSNQPQHF.

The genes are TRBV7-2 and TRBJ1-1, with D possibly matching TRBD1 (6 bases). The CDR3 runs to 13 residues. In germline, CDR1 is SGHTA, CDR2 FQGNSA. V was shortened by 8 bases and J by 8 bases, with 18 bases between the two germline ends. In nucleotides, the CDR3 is TGTGCCAGCTACAGGGCGGGGGGGAGGGAAGCTTTCTTT. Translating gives CASYRAGGREAFF.

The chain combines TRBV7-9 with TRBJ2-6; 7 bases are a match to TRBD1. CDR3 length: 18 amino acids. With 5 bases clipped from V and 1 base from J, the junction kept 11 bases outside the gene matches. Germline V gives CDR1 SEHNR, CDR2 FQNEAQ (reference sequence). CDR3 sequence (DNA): TGTGCCAGCAGCCCCCGGACAGGTCTATCTTCTGGGGCCAACGTCCTGACTTTC. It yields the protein CASSPRTGLSSGANVLTF. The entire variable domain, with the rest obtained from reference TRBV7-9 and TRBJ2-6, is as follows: DTGVSQNPRHKITKRGQNVTFRCDPISEHNRLYWYRQTLGQGPEFLTYFQNEAQLEKSRLLSDRFSAERPKGSFSTLEIQRTEQGDSAMYLCASSPRTGLSSGANVLTFGAGSRLTVL.

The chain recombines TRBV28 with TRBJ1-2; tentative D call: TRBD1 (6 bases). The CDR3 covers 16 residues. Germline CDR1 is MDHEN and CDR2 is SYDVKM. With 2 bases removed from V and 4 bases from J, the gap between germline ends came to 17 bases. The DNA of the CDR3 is TGTGCCAGCAGTTTAGATGATTTTGGGGGGCCCTATGGCTACACCTTC. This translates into CASSLDDFGGPYGYTF.

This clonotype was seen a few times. The CDR3 nucleotides are TGCGCCAGCAGCCAAGTAAGGACTGAGGGTCCCAATGAGCAGTTCTTC. This codes for CASSQVRTEGPNEQFF. This chain joins TRBV4-1 and TRBJ2-1, with D perhaps TRBD2 (5 bases). Germline V lookup: CDR1 MGHRA, CDR2 YSYEKL. V lost 1 base, J lost 6 bases, and 16 bases lay in between. The CDR3 runs to 16 residues.

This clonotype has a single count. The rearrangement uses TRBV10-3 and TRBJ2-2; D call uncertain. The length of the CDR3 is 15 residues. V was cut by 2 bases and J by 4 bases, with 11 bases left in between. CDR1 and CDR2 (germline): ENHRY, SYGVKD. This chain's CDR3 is CAISEKGLVTGELFF. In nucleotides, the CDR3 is TGTGCCATCAGTGAGAAAGGATTAGTCACCGGGGAGCTGTTTTTT.